The clone carrying this T cell receptor (beta chain) was seen a few times. This entry is derived from a study of blood T cell repertoires in COVID-19. Measured with immunoSEQ multiplex PCR; TCRdb has only the in-frame clones, and not every one. This sample has over 150,000 clones, with roughly 84% found just once. Trimming pared 7 bases from V and 3 bases from J, leaving 14 bases between. The germline gives CDR1 KGHDR, CDR2 SFDVKD. The CDR3 totals 14 residues. Sequenced material: peripheral blood. The chain joins TRBV24-1 to TRBJ2-5; the D gene is possibly TRBD2 (6 bases). The TCR originated in a human donor in a cohort sampled during active COVID-19. The CDR3 spells CATSRAGLEETQYF. Here the CDR3 DNA reads TGTGCCACCAGCAGGGCGGGGTTAGAAGAGACCCAGTACTTC.